The clone carrying this T cell receptor (beta chain) showed up many times. Trimming cost V 4 bases and J 2 bases, with 7 bases left between them. This CDR3 contains 12 residues. Germline assignment: CDR1 SGHNT and CDR2 YYREEE (reference sequence). The time point is: before trial treatment. First-strand cDNA used TRAV- and TRBV-specific primers, covering alpha and beta chains. A roughly 22-cycle PCR with a constant-region primer and V-primer adapter amplified TCRs. TCRdb independently ran MiXCR on the reads; one entry per CDR3 protein. The profile shows tens of thousands of distinct CDR3 sequences, 30% to 40% of them singletons. This sample is drawn from a study of low-dose radiotherapy and immunotherapy resistance in tumors. Overall study: Intravenously given cyclophosphamide 200 mg/m2 followed a two-week schedule that placed each dose one day before radiation and immunotherapy. Aspirin was taken orally by patients at 300 mg daily for four cycles from cycle 1 day 1.

Material: PBMCs, obtained before treatment. The chain uses TRBV5-4 and TRBJ2-7; no clear D. This clonotype originated in a female donor with ovarian cancer. CDR3 DNA sequence: TGTGCCAGCAGCGTTGGTACCTACGAGCAGTACTTC. It specifies CASSVGTYEQYF.